These T cell receptor beta chains were read from a single sample in a study of OX40 agonist ivuxolimab in advanced cancers. Profiled with immunoSEQ multiplex PCR; TCRdb holds only in-frame clones, not every one. In the table there are about 13,000 clones, approximately 85% of which are singletons. This specimen was CD4+ or CD8+ T cells sorted from blood, taken in a trial of the OX40 agonist ivuxolimab. Source of these receptors: an adult with an advanced solid tumor such as melanoma, head and neck, liver or kidney cancer. Each CDR3 is given with its conserved first and last residue. A D gene is named only where the DNA matches it firmly. Only some rows state a clone size, as once, few, many or a class for expanded clones.

D gene: TRBD1; V gene: TRBV28; clone size: -; J gene: TRBJ2-7; CDR3 protein: CASSPIGQGYEQYF; CDR3 DNA: TGTGCCAGCAGTCCTATAGGACAGGGCTACGAGCAGTACTTC
D gene: TRBD2; V gene: TRBV28; clone size: once; J gene: TRBJ2-1; CDR3 protein: CASLLAGATYNEQFF; CDR3 DNA: TGTGCCAGCCTCCTAGCGGGAGCCACCTACAATGAGCAGTTCTTC
D gene: TRBD1; V gene: TRBV15; clone size: -; J gene: TRBJ1-4; CDR3 protein: CATSRGTGTTNEKLFF; CDR3 DNA: TGTGCCACCAGCAGAGGGACAGGGACGACTAATGAAAAACTGTTTTTT
D gene: -; V gene: TRBV5-1; clone size: few; J gene: TRBJ2-1; CDR3 protein: CASSWQGLPNEQFF; CDR3 DNA: TGCGCCAGCAGCTGGCAGGGACTGCCCAATGAGCAGTTCTTC
D gene: -; V gene: TRBV2; clone size: -; J gene: TRBJ1-4; CDR3 protein: CASSVRYEKLFF; CDR3 DNA: TGTGCCAGCAGTGTAAGATATGAAAAACTGTTTTTT
D gene: TRBD1; V gene: TRBV7-2; clone size: many; J gene: TRBJ1-1; CDR3 protein: CASSAQGTTEAFF; CDR3 DNA: TGTGCCAGCAGCGCACAGGGGACGACTGAAGCTTTCTTT
D gene: -; V gene: TRBV15; clone size: -; J gene: TRBJ1-2; CDR3 protein: CATSRDTGRYYGYTF; CDR3 DNA: TGTGCCACCAGTAGAGATACAGGGCGATACTATGGCTACACCTTC
D gene: -; V gene: TRBV2; clone size: -; J gene: TRBJ1-1; CDR3 protein: CASIEQGAFF; CDR3 DNA: TGTGCCAGCATCGAACAGGGAGCTTTCTTT
D gene: -; V gene: TRBV5-1; clone size: -; J gene: TRBJ2-1; CDR3 protein: CASSWGANEQFF; CDR3 DNA: TGCGCCAGCAGCTGGGGTGCGAATGAGCAGTTCTTC
D gene: -; V gene: TRBV27; clone size: -; J gene: TRBJ1-5; CDR3 protein: CASREGINQPQHF; CDR3 DNA: TGTGCCAGCAGAGAAGGGATCAATCAGCCCCAGCATTTT
D gene: -; V gene: TRBV19; clone size: -; J gene: TRBJ2-2; CDR3 protein: CASSMVPGTDTGELFF; CDR3 DNA: TGTGCCAGTAGTATGGTTCCCGGGACCGACACCGGGGAGCTGTTTTTT
D gene: -; V gene: TRBV21-1; clone size: -; J gene: TRBJ2-2; CDR3 protein: CASSRRDNANTGELFF; CDR3 DNA: TGTGCCAGCAGCAGACGGGACAACGCGAACACCGGGGAGCTGTTTTTT
D gene: TRBD2; V gene: TRBV9; clone size: -; J gene: TRBJ2-1; CDR3 protein: CASSPSGTRNEQFF; CDR3 DNA: TGTGCCAGCAGTCCTAGCGGGACCCGCAATGAGCAGTTCTTC
D gene: -; V gene: TRBV9; clone size: few; J gene: TRBJ1-5; CDR3 protein: CASSPSPGQPQHF; CDR3 DNA: TGTGCCAGCAGCCCCTCCCCGGGTCAGCCCCAGCATTTT
D gene: TRBD1; V gene: TRBV4-3; clone size: -; J gene: TRBJ1-1; CDR3 protein: CASSQASDRGTEAFF; CDR3 DNA: TGCGCCAGCAGCCAGGCCTCGGACAGGGGAACTGAAGCTTTCTTT
D gene: -; V gene: TRBV19; clone size: -; J gene: TRBJ1-1; CDR3 protein: CASSIVLGGDTEAFF; CDR3 DNA: TGTGCCAGTAGTATAGTGCTGGGTGGGGACACTGAAGCTTTCTTT
D gene: -; V gene: TRBV13; clone size: -; J gene: TRBJ1-2; CDR3 protein: CASRAGTDPLTF; CDR3 DNA: TGTGCCAGCAGGGCTGGGACCGACCCTCTCACCTTC
D gene: -; V gene: TRBV6-5; clone size: -; J gene: TRBJ1-1; CDR3 protein: CASTDTPFRTEAFF; CDR3 DNA: TGTGCCAGCACCGACACGCCGTTTAGGACTGAAGCTTTCTTT
D gene: -; V gene: TRBV11-2; clone size: few; J gene: TRBJ1-1; CDR3 protein: CASSLRFGLKNTEAFF; CDR3 DNA: TGTGCCAGCAGCTTACGGTTCGGACTGAAGAACACTGAAGCTTTCTTT
D gene: -; V gene: TRBV2; clone size: -; J gene: TRBJ1-2; CDR3 protein: CASSEGERHGYTF; CDR3 DNA: TGTGCCAGCAGTGAGGGGGAACGGCATGGCTACACCTTC
D gene: TRBD2; V gene: TRBV28; clone size: -; J gene: TRBJ2-1; CDR3 protein: CASSWLAGGPGFF; CDR3 DNA: TGTGCCAGCAGTTGGCTAGCGGGGGGTCCCGGGTTCTTC
D gene: -; V gene: TRBV6-5; clone size: -; J gene: TRBJ2-1; CDR3 protein: CASSQDVNNEQFF; CDR3 DNA: TGTGCCAGCAGCCAGGACGTAAACAATGAGCAGTTCTTC
D gene: -; V gene: TRBV27; clone size: -; J gene: TRBJ2-7; CDR3 protein: CASAFTRRGEQYF; CDR3 DNA: TGTGCCAGCGCATTCACTCGACGAGGGGAGCAGTACTTC
D gene: TRBD1; V gene: TRBV4-3; clone size: -; J gene: TRBJ1-3; CDR3 protein: CASSQGQGTGNTIYF; CDR3 DNA: TGCGCCAGCAGCCAGGGACAGGGCACTGGAAACACCATATATTTT
D gene: TRBD1; V gene: TRBV2; clone size: -; J gene: TRBJ1-5; CDR3 protein: CASRAQGAGNQPQHF; CDR3 DNA: TGTGCCAGCAGAGCACAGGGGGCTGGCAATCAGCCCCAGCATTTT
D gene: -; V gene: TRBV20-1; clone size: -; J gene: TRBJ2-7; CDR3 protein: CSARGGGEQYF; CDR3 DNA: TGCAGTGCTAGGGGGGGTGGCGAGCAGTACTTC
D gene: -; V gene: TRBV11-2; clone size: -; J gene: TRBJ1-6; CDR3 protein: CASSFQASYNSPLHF; CDR3 DNA: TGTGCCAGCAGCTTCCAAGCCTCCTATAATTCACCCCTCCACTTT
D gene: -; V gene: TRBV4-2; clone size: few; J gene: TRBJ2-2; CDR3 protein: CASSPGDWLVTGELFF; CDR3 DNA: TGTGCCAGCAGCCCGGGGGACTGGCTTGTTACCGGGGAGCTGTTTTTT
D gene: -; V gene: TRBV5-1; clone size: -; J gene: TRBJ2-7; CDR3 protein: CASSLVGTRAYEQYF; CDR3 DNA: TGCGCCAGCAGCTTGGTTGGTACAAGGGCCTACGAGCAGTACTTC
D gene: TRBD1; V gene: TRBV6-5; clone size: few; J gene: TRBJ2-5; CDR3 protein: CASRETGGRETQYF; CDR3 DNA: TGTGCCAGCCGCGAGACAGGGGGGAGAGAGACCCAGTACTTC
D gene: -; V gene: TRBV4-1; clone size: -; J gene: TRBJ2-7; CDR3 protein: CASSQSSRSYEQYF; CDR3 DNA: TGCGCCAGCAGCCAGTCCTCAAGGAGCTACGAGCAGTACTTC
D gene: -; V gene: TRBV28; clone size: few; J gene: TRBJ2-1; CDR3 protein: CASSFLPGAHRPNEQFF; CDR3 DNA: TGTGCCAGCAGTTTTCTTCCCGGGGCGCATAGACCCAATGAGCAGTTCTTC
D gene: TRBD1; V gene: TRBV9; clone size: few; J gene: TRBJ1-1; CDR3 protein: CASSTPGTGDEAFF; CDR3 DNA: TGTGCCAGCAGCACTCCCGGGACAGGGGATGAAGCTTTCTTT
D gene: -; V gene: TRBV10-3; clone size: -; J gene: TRBJ2-7; CDR3 protein: CAISESSGASPYEQYF; CDR3 DNA: TGTGCCATCAGTGAGTCGTCAGGGGCCTCCCCCTACGAGCAGTACTTC
D gene: -; V gene: TRBV5-6; clone size: -; J gene: TRBJ2-7; CDR3 protein: CASSFGVDEQYF; CDR3 DNA: TGTGCCAGCAGCTTCGGGGTGGACGAGCAGTACTTC
D gene: -; V gene: TRBV29-1; clone size: -; J gene: TRBJ1-1; CDR3 protein: CSVTGLRAEAFF; CDR3 DNA: TGCAGCGTTACAGGGTTGCGTGCTGAAGCTTTCTTT
D gene: TRBD1; V gene: TRBV11-1; clone size: -; J gene: TRBJ1-6; CDR3 protein: CASSRTGNNSPLHF; CDR3 DNA: TGTGCCAGCAGTCGGACAGGGAATAATTCACCCCTCCACTTT
D gene: TRBD2; V gene: TRBV2; clone size: -; J gene: TRBJ2-7; CDR3 protein: CASREVTSPSYEQYF; CDR3 DNA: TGTGCCAGCAGGGAGGTGACTAGCCCCTCCTACGAGCAGTACTTC
D gene: -; V gene: TRBV19; clone size: -; J gene: TRBJ1-4; CDR3 protein: CASSGWIGEKLFF; CDR3 DNA: TGTGCCAGTAGTGGGTGGATCGGGGAAAAACTGTTTTTT
D gene: -; V gene: TRBV28; clone size: -; J gene: TRBJ2-7; CDR3 protein: CASSNEGVSDEQYF; CDR3 DNA: TGTGCCAGCTCAAACGAGGGGGTCTCAGACGAGCAGTACTTC
D gene: -; V gene: TRBV11-2; clone size: -; J gene: TRBJ1-1; CDR3 protein: CASSLEGDRGAFF; CDR3 DNA: TGTGCCAGCAGCTTAGAAGGGGACCGGGGAGCTTTCTTT
D gene: TRBD2; V gene: TRBV4-1; clone size: -; J gene: TRBJ2-1; CDR3 protein: CASSQRDTRTSEAPTNEQFF; CDR3 DNA: TGCGCCAGCAGCCAACGGGACACCCGGACTAGCGAGGCCCCCACTAATGAGCAGTTCTTC
D gene: -; V gene: TRBV15; clone size: -; J gene: TRBJ1-1; CDR3 protein: CATSGASVMNTEAFF; CDR3 DNA: TGTGCCACCAGCGGAGCAAGTGTCATGAACACTGAAGCTTTCTTT
D gene: -; V gene: TRBV12-5; clone size: -; J gene: TRBJ1-1; CDR3 protein: CASGQFDRFRNTEAFF; CDR3 DNA: TGTGCTAGTGGTCAATTTGACAGGTTTAGGAACACTGAAGCTTTCTTT
D gene: -; V gene: TRBV25-1; clone size: -; J gene: TRBJ2-7; CDR3 protein: CASSAKGYKQYF; CDR3 DNA: TGTGCCAGCAGTGCAAAGGGTTATAAGCAGTACTTC
D gene: -; V gene: TRBV7-9; clone size: -; J gene: TRBJ2-5; CDR3 protein: CASSLRGLQETQYF; CDR3 DNA: TGTGCCAGCAGCTTAAGGGGCTTGCAAGAGACCCAGTACTTC
D gene: -; V gene: TRBV7-2; clone size: -; J gene: TRBJ2-7; CDR3 protein: CASSQGMGGTDEQYF; CDR3 DNA: TGCGCCAGCAGCCAAGGTATGGGAGGAACTGACGAGCAGTACTTC
D gene: -; V gene: TRBV7-7; clone size: -; J gene: TRBJ2-2; CDR3 protein: CASSSGIGTGELFF; CDR3 DNA: TGTGCCAGCAGCTCTGGTATCGGCACCGGGGAGCTGTTTTTT
D gene: -; V gene: TRBV21-1; clone size: -; J gene: TRBJ2-7; CDR3 protein: CASVRDTSYEQYF; CDR3 DNA: TGTGCCAGTGTCCGGGACACTTCCTACGAGCAGTACTTC
D gene: -; V gene: TRBV4-2; clone size: -; J gene: TRBJ1-6; CDR3 protein: CASSQEAGWSPLHF; CDR3 DNA: TGTGCCAGCAGCCAAGAGGCAGGGTGGTCACCCCTCCACTTT
D gene: TRBD2; V gene: TRBV7-9; clone size: -; J gene: TRBJ2-1; CDR3 protein: CASSYGLAGEHEQFF; CDR3 DNA: TGTGCCAGCAGCTATGGACTAGCGGGAGAGCATGAGCAGTTCTTC
D gene: -; V gene: TRBV29-1; clone size: -; J gene: TRBJ1-2; CDR3 protein: CSVVRRGGNGYTF; CDR3 DNA: TGCAGCGTTGTCCGACGGGGGGGAAATGGCTACACCTTC
D gene: -; V gene: TRBV7-9; clone size: -; J gene: TRBJ2-7; CDR3 protein: CASSPRVYEQYF; CDR3 DNA: TGTGCCAGCAGCCCGAGAGTTTACGAGCAGTACTTC